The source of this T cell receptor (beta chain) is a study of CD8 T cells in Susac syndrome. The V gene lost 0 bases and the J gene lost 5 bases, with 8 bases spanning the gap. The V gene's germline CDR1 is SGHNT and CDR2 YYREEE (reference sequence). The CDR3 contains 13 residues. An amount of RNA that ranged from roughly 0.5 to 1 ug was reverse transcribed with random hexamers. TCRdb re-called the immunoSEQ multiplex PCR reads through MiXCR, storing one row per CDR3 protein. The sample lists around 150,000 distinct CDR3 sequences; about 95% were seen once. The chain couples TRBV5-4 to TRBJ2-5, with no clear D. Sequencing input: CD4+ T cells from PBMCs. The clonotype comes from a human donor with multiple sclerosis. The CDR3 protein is CASSLAVGETQYF. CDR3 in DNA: TGTGCCAGCAGCTTGGCTGTAGGGGAGACCCAGTACTTC.